Listed here is a single TCR beta chain. Per the original methods: The authors estimated nucleated cell counts from reference gene primer amplification. TCRdb keeps only in-frame clones here, not all; method: immunoSEQ multiplex PCR. The V and J calls and clone size were taken over from that table, and D and trimming were inferred from the DNA. The profile covers more than 200,000 clones, with around 80% appearing a single time and around 25% taken by the ten largest. This sample is part of a study of blood T cell repertoires in COVID-19. Study summary: In each case, the material was cDNA or gDNA derived from T cells, B-cell-depleted T cells, or PBMCs.

The trim removed 3 bases at V and 3 bases at J, leaving 10 bases unmatched. Germline V gene sequence: CDR1 DFQATT, CDR2 SNEGSKA (reference sequence). The length of the CDR3 is 15 residues. This sequence originates from a man aged 40-55 years with acute or convalescent COVID-19. The chain uses TRBV20-1 and TRBJ2-7, with 8 bases lining up with TRBD2. Sequencing was done on a sample of peripheral blood. The CDR3 DNA is TGCAGTGCTAGTTTTGTTACTAGCGGCTACTACGAGCAGTACTTC. Protein: CSASFVTSGYYEQYF.